What follows are 32 T cell receptor beta chains derived from one specimen sequenced in a study of blood T cell repertoires in COVID-19. Some clones are missing from TCRdb's copy, which holds only in-frame ones; the method was immunoSEQ multiplex PCR. The table records about 69,000 clones, less than 90% of them present only once. The sequenced sample was peripheral blood. The receptors derive from a man older than 75 with acute or convalescent COVID-19.

CDR3 residues: CAWSVKLAGVLRVGEQFF. CDR3 in DNA: TGTGCCTGGAGTGTAAAACTAGCGGGAGTCCTGCGGGTCGGTGAGCAGTTCTTC. V usage is TRBV30 and J usage is TRBJ2-1; the match to TRBD2 covers 11 bases. The length of the CDR3 is 18 residues. CDR1 is GTSNPN, CDR2 SVGIG, per germline (reference sequence). V was pared by 0 bases and J by 9 bases, with 16 bases of the junction left unmatched.

The chain is built from TRBV4-3 and TRBJ1-1, with TRBD1 matching over 9 bases. The CDR3 has 15 residues. V lost 3 bases, J lost 3 bases, and 5 bases stayed unmatched. The germline V gene encodes CDR1 LGHNA and CDR2 YSLEER. CDR3 in amino acids: CASSHGQGKHTEAFF. CDR3 sequence (DNA): TGCGCCAGCAGCCACGGACAGGGGAAACACACTGAAGCTTTCTTT.

This clone showed up just a few times. The chain links TRBV3-1 (or the pseudogene TRBV3-2) to TRBJ1-6, with D tentatively TRBD1 (5 bases). This CDR3 has 14 residues. The ends were cut back, 0 bases at V and 8 bases at J, with 8 bases in the middle. Germline V gene lookup returns CDR1 LGHDT and CDR2 YNNKEL (reference sequence). This CDR3 is CASSQELGHSPLHF. For the CDR3, the DNA is TGTGCCAGCAGCCAAGAACTGGGGCATTCACCCCTCCACTTT.

The rearrangement links TRBV18 to TRBJ2-1; D is perhaps TRBD1 (6 bases). V was cut by 1 base and J by 3 bases, with 13 bases left in between. The CDR3 runs to 16 residues. Germline CDR1 KGHSH, CDR2 LQKENI. In DNA form, the CDR3 reads TGTGCCAGCTCACCACGCACAGGGAGCGACTACAATGAGCAGTTCTTC. It yields the protein CASSPRTGSDYNEQFF.

V gene TRBV11-2 combines with J gene TRBJ2-1; 8 bases fit TRBD2. CDR1 and CDR2 from the germline V gene are SGHAT and FQNNGV. The CDR3 is 15 amino acids. Germline trimming cut 1 base from V and 4 bases from J; bases unmatched to any gene: 3. This chain's CDR3 is CASSLAASGYNEQFF. CDR3 nucleotide sequence: TGTGCCAGCAGCTTAGCGGCTAGCGGGTACAATGAGCAGTTCTTC.

This rearrangement joins TRBV19 to TRBJ2-7; D is uncertain. This CDR3 spans 11 amino acids. Between the trimmed V and J ends, which lost 2 bases and 8 bases, there was a span of 7 bases. Germline-derived CDR1 and CDR2 are LNHDA and SQIVND (reference sequence). CDR3 region: CASSIPGKQYF. CDR3 coding DNA: TGTGCCAGTAGTATACCGGGTAAGCAGTACTTC.

The J gene is TRBJ2-7, the V gene TRBV6-5, with 8 positions matching TRBD1. Losses at the gene ends were 6 bases for V and 6 bases for J; bases not matched to a gene: 10. Looked up from germline, CDR1 is MNHEY and CDR2 is SVGAGI. CDR3 length: 14 residues. CDR3 nucleotides: TGTGCCAGCAGGATCAGGACAGGGCGCAGCGAGCAGTACTTC. Amino acids: CASRIRTGRSEQYF.

This chain uses TRBV28 with TRBJ1-4; D is possibly TRBD1 (6 bases). V was shortened by 6 bases and J by 8 bases, with 13 bases between the two germline ends. The CDR3 contains 13 residues. Germline CDR1 is MDHEN and CDR2 is SYDVKM. The CDR3 sequence is CASSKGVWEKLFF. The CDR3 bases are TGTGCCAGCAGCAAGGGGGTATGGGAAAAACTGTTTTTT.

The chain is built from TRBV4-2 and TRBJ2-7; the match to TRBD2 covers 10 bases. CDR1 is LGHNA, CDR2 YNFKEQ, per germline. Trimming removed 0 bases from V and 5 bases from J; junction bases left unmatched: 13. The CDR3 is made up of 18 amino acids. The CDR3 protein is CASSQEGLAGVGLDEQYF. CDR3 coding DNA: TGTGCCAGCAGCCAAGAAGGGCTAGCGGGAGTAGGGTTAGACGAGCAGTACTTC.

The chain links TRBV29-1 to TRBJ2-1; 10 nucleotides line up with TRBD2. V trimming: 0 bases; J trimming: 0 bases; junction bases outside the gene matches: 5. Germline V CDR1 and CDR2: SQVTM, ANQGSEA. The CDR3 is 17 amino acids. CDR3 nucleotide sequence: TGCAGCGTTGAAGATCGGGCTAGCGGGAGCTCCTACAATGAGCAGTTCTTC. Amino acid sequence: CSVEDRASGSSYNEQFF.

In this sample, this clone turned up once. The rearrangement links TRBV5-5 to TRBJ1-2; 8 positions match TRBD1. The CDR3 length is 15 residues. Looked up from germline, CDR1 is SGHKS and CDR2 is YYEKEE (reference sequence). The trim removed 2 bases at V and 0 bases at J, leaving 3 bases unmatched. The CDR3 loop is CASSFQDRANYGYTF. The DNA for the CDR3 is TGTGCCAGCAGCTTCCAGGACAGGGCTAACTATGGCTACACCTTC.

V is TRBV30 and J is TRBJ1-6; 9 bases match TRBD1. CDR1 and CDR2 from the germline V gene are GTSNPN and SVGIG (reference sequence). V shed 7 bases, J shed 5 bases, and the junction held 6 bases outside the gene matches. The CDR3 has 14 residues. Here the CDR3 reads CAYEDRGNNSPLHF. As DNA, the CDR3 is TGTGCCTACGAAGACAGGGGGAATAATTCACCCCTCCACTTT.

The V call is TRBV6-2 or TRBV6-3, the J call TRBJ2-7; 9 nucleotides match TRBD2. CDR1 and CDR2 (germline): MNHEY, SVGEGT. The CDR3 extends over 14 amino acids. With 0 bases clipped from V and 6 bases from J, the junction kept 3 bases outside the gene matches. The CDR3, as DNA: TGTGCCAGCAGTTACTCTCCAGCGGGAGGCGAGCAGTACTTC. Translation: CASSYSPAGGEQYF.

The J gene is TRBJ1-1, the V gene TRBV5-1; maybe TRBD1 (6 bases). There are 14 residues in the CDR3. Germline V gene data show CDR1 as SGHRS and CDR2 as YFSETQ. Trimming took off 2 bases at V and 4 bases at J, with 12 bases between the two ends. This CDR3 reads CASSFRGSGTEAFF. The DNA of the CDR3 is TGCGCCAGCAGCTTCAGGGGTTCGGGCACTGAAGCTTTCTTT.

This chain uses TRBV7-2 with TRBJ2-7, with 8 bases lining up with TRBD2. This CDR3 contains 16 residues. CDR1 is SGHTA and CDR2 is FQGNSA in the germline V gene. Trimming cost V 7 bases and J 0 bases; bases outside gene matches: 11. The CDR3 sequence is CASTDSAGGISYEQYF. In DNA, the CDR3 is TGTGCCAGCACCGACTCGGCGGGAGGAATCTCCTACGAGCAGTACTTC. Supplemented by reference TRBV7-2 and TRBJ2-7, the full variable domain reads GAGVSQSPSNKVTEKGKDVELRCDPISGHTALYWYRQSLGQGLEFLIYFQGNSAPDKSGLPSDRFSAERTGGSVSTLTIQRTQQEDSAVYLCASTDSAGGISYEQYFGPGTRLTVT.

The V and J genes are TRBV7-9 and TRBJ1-4, with D maybe TRBD1 (6 bases). Germline V CDR1 and CDR2: SEHNR, FQNEAQ (reference sequence). The CDR3 contains 18 residues. The germline V and J ends were trimmed by 3 bases and 0 bases, with 17 bases remaining between them. The CDR3 here is CASSFPPPQGPTNEKLFF. The CDR3 DNA is TGTGCCAGCAGCTTCCCCCCCCCACAGGGCCCAACTAATGAAAAACTGTTTTTT.

The gene calls are TRBV19 and TRBJ1-5, with D tentatively TRBD1 (5 bases). The V end was cut by 2 bases, the J end by 5 bases, with 7 bases between. CDR1 and CDR2 (germline): LNHDA, SQIVND (reference sequence). The CDR3 loop spans 13 amino acids. Written as DNA, the CDR3 is TGTGCCAGTAGTATAAGCAGGGATCAGCCCCAGCATTTT. Amino acid sequence: CASSISRDQPQHF.

The CDR3 is CASSFGGGDQPQHF. The DNA of the CDR3 is TGTGCCAGCAGCTTCGGGGGAGGGGATCAGCCCCAGCATTTT. The chain uses TRBV5-6 and TRBJ1-5, with D possibly TRBD1 on 5 matching bases. The V end was cut by 2 bases, the J end by 5 bases, with 11 bases between. This CDR3 region has 14 residues. Germline V CDR1 and CDR2: SGHDT, YYEEEE. Based on the CDR3 plus reference TRBV5-6 and TRBJ1-5, the full variable domain is DAGVTQSPTHLIKTRGQQVTLRCSPKSGHDTVSWYQQALGQGPQFIFQYYEEEERQRGNFPDRFSGHQFPNYSSELNVNALLLGDSALYLCASSFGGGDQPQHFGDGTRLSIL.

The chain carries TRBV18 and TRBJ1-1; D gene ambiguous. This CDR3 has 14 amino acids. Trimming shortened V by 5 bases and J by 1 base, and 11 bases separated the two germline ends. Germline values: CDR1 KGHSH, CDR2 LQKENI. Here the CDR3 reads CASSKEQTNTEAFF. The CDR3 coding sequence is TGTGCCAGCTCAAAGGAACAGACGAACACTGAAGCTTTCTTT.

The chain links TRBV5-1 to TRBJ1-3; 7 positions match TRBD1. Trimming removed 4 bases from V and 4 bases from J; junction bases left unmatched: 8. This CDR3 spans 15 amino acids. Germline CDR1 is SGHRS and CDR2 is YFSETQ. The CDR3: CASSGSTGYGNTIYF. The CDR3 bases are TGCGCCAGCAGCGGATCGACAGGGTACGGAAACACCATATATTTT. Variable domain in full (rest from reference TRBV5-1 and TRBJ1-3): KAGVTQTPRYLIKTRGQQVTLSCSPISGHRSVSWYQQTPGQGLQFLFEYFSETQRNKGNFPGRFSGRQFSNSRSEMNVSTLELGDSALYLCASSGSTGYGNTIYFGEGSWLTVV.

The V and J genes are TRBV11-2 and TRBJ2-3; possible D gene TRBD2, 5 bases. CDR1 and CDR2 (germline): SGHAT, FQNNGV. V dropped 6 bases and J dropped 0 bases, with 19 bases sitting between them. The CDR3 contains 17 residues. CDR3 DNA: TGTGCCAGCAGTCATCCCTGGAGGATCCAGAGCACAGATACGCAGTATTTT. Protein sequence: CASSHPWRIQSTDTQYF.

This clone has only one observation. The V call is TRBV7-2, the J call TRBJ1-1, with D unclear. Per germline, CDR1 SGHTA and CDR2 FQGNSA. The V end was cut by 3 bases, the J end by 7 bases, with 12 bases between. CDR3 size: 13 residues. The CDR3 is CASSLGLQIEAFF. The DNA of the CDR3 is TGTGCCAGCAGCTTGGGCCTGCAGATTGAAGCTTTCTTT.

V gene TRBV27 combines with J gene TRBJ2-1, with 11 bases matching TRBD2. The CDR3 totals 18 residues. CDR1 is MNHEY and CDR2 is SMNVEV in the germline V gene (reference sequence). V was clipped by 3 bases and J by 7 bases; unmatched bases: 14. CDR3 DNA sequence: TGTGCCAGCAGTTTCCCTGGACTAGCGGGCCTCCCAGGGAATGAGCAGTTCTTC. This codes for CASSFPGLAGLPGNEQFF.

In this sample, this clone turned up once. The chain is built from TRBV9 and TRBJ2-2; D perhaps matches TRBD2 (5 bases). Trimming pared 4 bases from V and 4 bases from J, leaving 17 bases between. Germline V gene sequence: CDR1 SGDLS, CDR2 YYNGEE. This CDR3 spans 16 amino acids. The CDR3 loop reads CASSPRGYEPTGELFF. The CDR3 bases are TGTGCCAGCAGCCCACGGGGTTACGAGCCCACCGGGGAGCTGTTTTTT.

V gene TRBV6-5 combines with J gene TRBJ1-2, with 10 bases lining up with TRBD1. This CDR3 has 14 residues. Trimming removed 0 bases from V and 8 bases from J; junction bases left unmatched: 3. Per germline, CDR1 MNHEY and CDR2 SVGAGI. The CDR3 DNA sequence: TGTGCCAGCAGTTACTCGAGACAGGGGGCCGGCTACACCTTC. Its translation is CASSYSRQGAGYTF.

This sequence joins TRBV6-7 and TRBJ2-7; 9 bases align to TRBD1. TRBV6-7 is known as an ORF, though its function is uncertain. The CDR3 is made up of 17 amino acids. V lost 2 bases to trimming and J lost 7 bases; unmatched junction nucleotides: 15. The CDR3 reads CASSYAPSRDRVREQYF. The CDR3 nucleotides are TGTGCCAGCAGTTACGCACCCTCCCGGGACAGGGTGCGGGAGCAGTACTTC.

This chain uses TRBV6-5 with TRBJ1-4; 8 bases map to TRBD1. This CDR3 has 14 residues. V lost 6 bases and J lost 8; bases outside the gene matches: 8. The germline V gene has CDR1 MNHEY and CDR2 SVGAGI. The CDR3 sequence: CASSDPGQGEKLFF. The CDR3 DNA reads as TGTGCCAGCAGCGACCCAGGACAGGGAGAAAAACTGTTTTTT.

This chain joins TRBV9 and TRBJ2-6, with D possibly matching TRBD1 (5 bases). This CDR3 is 15 amino acids long. V was trimmed by 4 bases and J by 1 base, leaving 9 bases between them. Germline CDR1 is SGDLS and CDR2 is YYNGEE. The CDR3 loop reads CASSSGFSGANVLTF. CDR3 coding DNA: TGTGCCAGCAGCTCAGGGTTTTCTGGGGCCAACGTCCTGACTTTC.

The J gene is TRBJ2-5, the V gene TRBV19; 7 positions agree with TRBD2. V gave up 5 bases and J gave up 2 bases; unmatched junction bases: 8. The CDR3 runs 15 residues. The germline CDR1 and CDR2 sequences are LNHDA and SQIVND (reference sequence). The CDR3 DNA is TGTGCCAGTAGTCGACTAGCACGAACGCAAGAGACCCAGTACTTC. This encodes CASSRLARTQETQYF.

The J gene is TRBJ2-7, the V gene TRBV30; 9 nucleotides agree with TRBD1. The CDR3 covers 13 residues. Germline V gene lookup returns CDR1 GTSNPN and CDR2 SVGIG (reference sequence). Trimming took 0 bases from V and 3 from J; bases not matched to a gene: 0. The CDR3 is CAWSVDRGYEQYF. The CDR3 DNA reads as TGTGCCTGGAGTGTGGACAGGGGCTACGAGCAGTACTTC.

The chain joins TRBV3-1 (or the pseudogene TRBV3-2) to TRBJ2-3; perhaps TRBD1 as D (5 bases). The CDR3 extends over 11 amino acids. The germline V gene encodes CDR1 LGHDT and CDR2 YNNKEL (reference sequence). The CDR3 protein is CAAGHTDTQYF. The CDR3 DNA reads as TGTGCGGCAGGGCATACAGATACGCAGTATTTT.

The rearrangement links TRBV7-2 to TRBJ2-1; tentative D call: TRBD2 (5 bases). Per germline, CDR1 SGHTA and CDR2 FQGNSA. Trimming shortened V by 2 bases and J by 2 bases, and 16 bases separated the two germline ends. This CDR3 region has 17 residues. The DNA of the CDR3 is TGTGCCAGCAGCTTAACCCTTACTACCGGGACCTACAATGAGCAGTTCTTC. It is translated as CASSLTLTTGTYNEQFF.